Presented here are 18 T cell receptor beta chains from one specimen sequenced in a study of blood T cells in healthy people across ages. Alongside a J-beta primer mix, a sample-barcoded 5' primer served in a second PCR lasting about 7 to 12 cycles. TCRdb re-derived calls from the 5' RACE reads in MiXCR, one entry per CDR3 protein. The sample holds some 1,500,000 distinct CDR3 sequences, 40% to 45% seen once. The sample consisted of blood. The origin of the receptors is a woman aged 18-29 years in good health.

The J gene is TRBJ2-5, the V gene TRBV7-2, with 7 positions matching TRBD1. Germline V gene lookup returns CDR1 SGHTA and CDR2 FQGNSA. The length of the CDR3 is 18 residues. V lost 3 bases and J lost 1; bases outside the gene matches: 14. The CDR3 DNA reads TGTGCCAGCAGCTTTGATTTCTCGACAGGGCGGATCCAAGAGACCCAGTACTTC. Translated, it gives CASSFDFSTGRIQETQYF.

The chain carries TRBV25-1 and TRBJ2-5, with TRBD1 as a possible D gene (5 bases). The CDR3 consists of 13 residues. Trimming cost V 3 bases and J 3 bases, with 8 bases left between them. CDR1 is MGHDK, CDR2 SYGVNS, per germline. CDR3 in amino acids: CASSEAGKETQYF. The CDR3 bases are TGTGCCAGCAGTGAGGCAGGGAAAGAGACCCAGTACTTC.

The chain links TRBV20-1 to TRBJ2-1, with 11 bases fitting TRBD2. V dropped 6 bases and J dropped 4; count of bases not matched to a gene: 5. This CDR3 contains 14 residues. Germline lookup yields CDR1 DFQATT and CDR2 SNEGSKA (reference sequence). The CDR3 sequence: CSAHGTSGYNEQFF. The CDR3 nucleotides are TGCAGTGCCCACGGGACTAGCGGATACAATGAGCAGTTCTTC.

About this clonotype itself: This may come from a read error, since a much larger clone is one base off. The chain is built from TRBV12-3 or TRBV12-4 and TRBJ2-1; D call uncertain. The CDR3 has 14 amino acids. The CDR3, as DNA: TGTGTCAGCAGTTTCAGGCGACCCCACAAGGAGCAGTTCTTC. Residues: CVSSFRRPHKEQFF.

This clonotype was observed a few times. V gene TRBV18 combines with J gene TRBJ2-5; D remains ambiguous. Trimming cost V 1 base and J 2 bases, with 5 bases left between them. The CDR3 has 13 residues. Germline loops: CDR1 KGHSH, CDR2 LQKENI. CDR3: CASSPQNQETQYF. The CDR3 region has the DNA TGTGCCAGCTCACCACAGAATCAAGAGACCCAGTACTTC.

The rearrangement joins TRBV29-1 to TRBJ2-3, with 10 bases that match TRBD2. J gave up 2 bases and V 5 bases, and 7 bases lay outside the gene matches. Germline CDR1 and CDR2: SQVTM and ANQGSEA. The CDR3 extends over 15 amino acids. In DNA form, the CDR3 reads TGCAGCGTTAGGGATAGCGGGGGGCTCACAGATACGCAGTATTTT. Its protein product is CSVRDSGGLTDTQYF.

The CDR3 DNA reads TGTGCCAGCAGCTTATTAAGGCTAGCGGGGCTCGGGGCCAACGTCCTGACTTTC. This gives the protein CASSLLRLAGLGANVLTF. The chain is built from TRBV7-2 and TRBJ2-6; 9 nucleotides align to TRBD2. J gave up 4 bases and V 2 bases, and 9 bases lay outside the gene matches. Germline V gives CDR1 SGHTA, CDR2 FQGNSA. The CDR3 is 18 residues long.

This rearrangement joins TRBV6-2 or TRBV6-3 to TRBJ2-5; possible D gene TRBD1, 6 bases. This CDR3 has 17 residues. Trimming removed 4 bases at V and 2 bases at J, with 20 bases between. Germline V gene sequence: CDR1 MNHEY, CDR2 SVGEGT. The CDR3 nucleotides are TGTGCCAGCAGTTGGGTTGGCACAGGGATCCCTCAAGAGACCCAGTACTTC. Protein sequence: CASSWVGTGIPQETQYF.

This clonotype was observed once. DNA of the CDR3: TGTGCCAGCAGCTGGACAGGGTCGGACCCCTATGGCTACACCTTC. Amino acid sequence: CASSWTGSDPYGYTF. The chain links TRBV7-2 to TRBJ1-2; 8 nucleotides match TRBD1. The CDR3 contains 15 residues. The V gene's germline CDR1 is SGHTA and CDR2 FQGNSA. V dropped 4 bases and J dropped 4; count of bases not matched to a gene: 8.

This chain connects TRBV10-1 to TRBJ1-1, with a tentative D call TRBD1 (6 bases). V lost 5 bases and J lost 5, with 12 bases in between. The CDR3 loop spans 13 amino acids. Germline loops: CDR1 WNHNN, CDR2 SYGVQD (reference sequence). Written as DNA, the CDR3 is TGCGCCAGCAGTTCTAACAGGGCGACTGAAGCTTTCTTT. As protein: CASSSNRATEAFF.

This clonotype was found once. The chain's CDR3 is CASSGGRDSKSQYYNEQFF. The CDR3 DNA reads as TGTGCCAGCAGCGGAGGGAGGGACAGCAAGTCCCAATATTACAATGAGCAGTTCTTC. V gene TRBV9 combines with J gene TRBJ2-1; possibly TRBD1 or TRBD2 for D (7 bases each). CDR1 and CDR2 (germline): SGDLS, YYNGEE. V lost 3 bases to trimming and J lost 4 bases, with 26 bases between them. The CDR3 runs to 19 residues.

The V gene is TRBV24-1, the J gene TRBJ2-3; 10 bases match TRBD1. Germline V lookup: CDR1 KGHDR, CDR2 SFDVKD. CDR3 length equals 14 residues. The ends lost 7 bases at V and 5 bases at J; junction bases unmatched: 5. The CDR3 DNA is TGTGCCACCAGCGACAGGGGGCCGGGAGATACGCAGTATTTT. It codes for CATSDRGPGDTQYF.

V and J are TRBV29-1 and TRBJ2-1; 9 bases are a match to TRBD2. The CDR3 runs to 15 residues. Germline V lookup: CDR1 SQVTM, CDR2 ANQGSEA. V lost 3 bases, J lost 1 base, and 4 bases stayed unmatched. CDR3 sequence reads: CSVEASGKSYNEQFF. The CDR3 bases are TGCAGCGTTGAGGCTAGCGGGAAATCCTACAATGAGCAGTTCTTC.

This clonotype appeared a few times. This chain connects TRBV4-2 to TRBJ2-1, with TRBD1 as a possible D gene (5 bases). This CDR3 is 17 amino acids long. Germline CDR1 and CDR2: LGHNA and YNFKEQ. With 0 bases removed from V and 0 bases from J, the gap between germline ends came to 12 bases. CDR3 nucleotides: TGTGCCAGCAGCCAAGATGGGGCGGAGAGCTCCTACAATGAGCAGTTCTTC. Protein sequence: CASSQDGAESSYNEQFF.

The chain has TRBV10-3 and TRBJ2-7; possibly TRBD1 for D (6 bases). The CDR3 spans 14 residues. V lost 6 bases to trimming and J lost 3 bases, with 15 bases between them. From germline, CDR1 is ENHRY and CDR2 SYGVKD. DNA for the CDR3: TGTGCCATCAGACGGGACAAATTGCGCTACGAGCAGTACTTC. This gives the protein CAIRRDKLRYEQYF.

About this clonotype itself: At one end the junction does not follow the germline gene, possibly because of a read error. This chain links TRBV9 with TRBJ2-1; TRBD1 is a possible D gene (7 bases). Germline CDR1 is SGDLS and CDR2 is YYNGEE. CDR3 size: 16 residues. Here the CDR3 DNA reads TGTGCCAACAGCCCGGTAGCAGGGGGGATATACAATGAGCAGTTCTTC. Protein: CANSPVAGGIYNEQFF.

The V gene is TRBV7-9, the J gene TRBJ1-1; no definite D call. Germline V gene data show CDR1 as SEHNR and CDR2 as FQNEAQ (reference sequence). The CDR3 is 15 residues long. Trimming cost V 5 bases and J 5 bases, with 18 bases left between them. CDR3 nucleotide sequence: TGTGCCAGCAGCCGGCTAGACGAGGGAAGGACTGAAGCTTTCTTT. Translation: CASSRLDEGRTEAFF. The entire variable domain, with the rest obtained from reference TRBV7-9 and TRBJ1-1, is as follows: DTGVSQNPRHKITKRGQNVTFRCDPISEHNRLYWYRQTLGQGPEFLTYFQNEAQLEKSRLLSDRFSAERPKGSFSTLEIQRTEQGDSAMYLCASSRLDEGRTEAFFGQGTRLTVV.

This chain connects TRBV20-1 to TRBJ1-1; 7 bases map to TRBD1. CDR1 is DFQATT and CDR2 is SNEGSKA in the germline V gene (reference sequence). The ends lost 5 bases at V and 7 bases at J; junction bases unmatched: 7. The CDR3 totals 12 residues. The CDR3 is CSAGGTADEAFF. The CDR3 bases are TGCAGTGCTGGAGGGACAGCGGATGAAGCTTTCTTT.